A selection of T cell receptor beta chains follows, all from one sample in a study of human T cells and chemical hapten exposure. TCRdb called the RACE reads again in MiXCR, with one record for every CDR3 protein. The sample holds about 200,000 distinct CDR3 sequences, about 22% seen once. The sample was whole blood, taken in connection with sensitization to the hapten diphenylcyclopropenone (DPC). These receptors were taken from a woman aged 35 to 49 with alopecia areata. Some clones in this sample may be carry-over from other donors' samples. Each CDR3 is given with its conserved first and last residue. The D gene is left open where the match is weak. Clone size is given for some rows only: seen once, a few or many times, or a class if the clone is expanded.

TRBV4-2	.	.	TRBJ2-7	CASSQQYGDEQYF	TGTGCCAGCAGCCAACAGTACGGGGACGAGCAGTACTTC
TRBV28	many	.	TRBJ2-2	CASSFGVTGELFF	TGTGCCAGCAGTTTCGGCGTCACCGGGGAGCTGTTTTTT
TRBV3-1	.	.	TRBJ2-1	CASSLSRSRNEQFF	TGTGCCAGCAGCCTAAGCCGGAGTCGCAATGAGCAGTTCTTC
TRBV24-1	few	.	TRBJ1-1	CATSDLWNTEAFF	TGTGCCACCAGTGATTTGTGGAACACTGAAGCTTTCTTT
TRBV29-1	few	TRBD2	TRBJ2-3	CSVTGGGIGTDTQYF	TGCAGCGTCACCGGGGGGGGGATAGGGACAGATACGCAGTATTTT
TRBV10-3	few	TRBD2	TRBJ2-1	CAISDIAGVYNEQFF	TGTGCCATCAGTGACATAGCGGGAGTCTACAATGAGCAGTTCTTC
TRBV4-1	.	.	TRBJ2-7	CASSQGKGREEQYF	TGCGCCAGCAGCCAAGGCAAGGGTAGGGAAGAGCAGTACTTC
TRBV28	.	TRBD2	TRBJ2-7	CASSFPAGDYEQYF	TGTGCCAGCAGTTTCCCCGCGGGAGACTACGAGCAGTACTTC
TRBV5-6	.	TRBD1	TRBJ2-2	CASSLGTGGELFF	TGTGCCAGCAGCTTGGGGACAGGCGGGGAGCTGTTTTTT
TRBV28	.	.	TRBJ2-2	CASSPPWRANTGELFF	TGTGCCAGCAGTCCCCCGTGGAGGGCGAACACCGGGGAGCTGTTTTTT
TRBV13	.	.	TRBJ2-7	CASSLAQGRGSYEQYF	TGTGCCAGCAGCTTAGCCCAGGGGAGGGGCTCCTACGAGCAGTACTTC
TRBV24-1	few	TRBD1	TRBJ1-1	CATSGRDSLNTEAFF	TGTGCCACCAGTGGGAGGGACAGTTTGAACACTGAAGCTTTCTTT
TRBV25-1	.	.	TRBJ1-1	CASSEYGGGVNTEAFF	TGTGCCAGCAGTGAATATGGGGGTGGTGTGAACACTGAAGCTTTCTTT
TRBV4-1	few	TRBD2	TRBJ2-1	CASSRQLAVVYNEQFF	TGCGCCAGCAGCCGACAACTAGCGGTAGTCTACAATGAGCAGTTCTTC
TRBV2	.	TRBD1	TRBJ1-2	CASSASRGDYGYTF	TGTGCCAGCAGTGCCTCCAGGGGGGACTATGGCTACACCTTC
TRBV7-2	.	.	TRBJ2-2	CVSSLVRTGELFF	TGTGTCAGCAGCTTAGTACGCACCGGGGAGCTGTTTTTT
TRBV20-1	few	TRBD1	TRBJ1-6	CSARDHRGWNSPLHF	TGCAGTGCTAGAGATCACAGGGGTTGGAATTCACCCCTCCACTTT
TRBV4-3	.	TRBD1	TRBJ2-7	CASSRSSEQQGQQYF	TGCGCCAGCAGCCGGAGTTCGGAACAACAGGGGCAGCAGTACTTC
TRBV7-9	few	.	TRBJ2-1	CASSGTEQFF	TGTGCCAGCAGCGGGACTGAGCAGTTCTTC
TRBV27	.	.	TRBJ1-1	CASSPRGGGVTEAFF	TGTGCCAGCAGTCCCCGGGGGGGGGGGGTCACTGAAGCTTTCTTT
TRBV28	.	.	TRBJ2-1	CASSSPRGRDYYNEQFF	TGTGCCAGCAGTTCACCCAGGGGACGGGACTACTACAATGAGCAGTTCTTC
TRBV30	.	TRBD1	TRBJ2-3	CAWNRDSDTQYF	TGTGCCTGGAACCGGGACAGTGACACGCAGTATTTT
TRBV20-1	.	TRBD2	TRBJ2-6	CSARAGAGLAGVGWANVLTF	TGCAGTGCTAGAGCGGGCGCCGGACTAGCGGGAGTCGGCTGGGCCAACGTCCTGACTTTC
TRBV11-1	few	.	TRBJ1-6	CASSLRTNSPLHF	TGTGCCAGCAGCTTACGGACCAATTCACCCCTCCACTTT
TRBV6-5	many	.	TRBJ1-6	CASSYSVRVGNSPLHF	TGTGCCAGCAGTTACTCGGTCAGGGTCGGGAATTCACCCCTCCACTTT
TRBV20-1	many	TRBD2	TRBJ2-1	CSARIAGGSVNEQFF	TGCAGTGCTAGAATCGCGGGAGGGTCTGTAAATGAGCAGTTCTTC
TRBV20-1	.	.	TRBJ2-7	CSARDLQGQYEQYF	TGCAGTGCTAGAGATCTGCAGGGGCAGTACGAGCAGTACTTC
TRBV24-1	.	.	TRBJ2-1	CATSDRPAGNNEQFF	TGTGCCACCAGTGATCGGCCGGCAGGGAACAATGAGCAGTTCTTC
TRBV6-6	.	TRBD2	TRBJ2-1	CASSYSRTSGRDHEQFF	TGTGCCAGCAGTTACTCTAGGACTAGCGGGAGGGACCATGAGCAGTTCTTC
TRBV27	.	TRBD2	TRBJ2-1	CASSLSGEGPYNEQFF	TGTGCCAGCAGTTTATCGGGGGAGGGCCCATACAATGAGCAGTTCTTC
TRBV6-2/TRBV6-3	few	.	TRBJ2-7	CASSLLWGPYEQYF	TGTGCCAGCAGCCTTCTCTGGGGACCCTACGAGCAGTACTTC
TRBV27	.	.	TRBJ2-1	CASSPLTGTGSYNEQFF	TGTGCCAGCAGTCCCCTCACCGGGACGGGCTCCTACAATGAGCAGTTCTTC
TRBV29-1	few	.	TRBJ2-5	CSVGRAEETQYF	TGCAGCGTTGGACGGGCGGAAGAGACCCAGTACTTC
TRBV5-1	.	.	TRBJ2-3	CASSLIRDTDTQYF	TGCGCCAGCAGCTTGATCCGGGACACAGATACGCAGTATTTT
TRBV3-1	few	TRBD1	TRBJ2-4	CASSTNRGAIQYF	TGTGCCAGCAGCACAAACAGGGGTGCCATTCAGTACTTC
TRBV21-1	.	.	TRBJ1-3	CASTQYGSQSSGNTIYF	TGTGCCAGCACCCAGTACGGCAGCCAGAGCTCTGGAAACACCATATATTTT
TRBV4-2	many	.	TRBJ2-7	CASSLTGPSYEQYF	TGTGCCAGCAGCCTGACGGGTCCTTCCTACGAGCAGTACTTC
TRBV7-9	.	.	TRBJ1-5	CATPARNQPQHF	TGTGCCACCCCAGCCAGGAATCAGCCCCAGCATTTT
TRBV5-4	.	.	TRBJ2-2	CASRIRGSATGELFF	TGTGCCAGCAGAATTAGGGGGAGTGCCACCGGGGAGCTGTTTTTT
TRBV20-1	.	.	TRBJ1-3	CSARRGERGVGNTIYF	TGCAGTGCCCGGCGGGGCGAGAGAGGAGTTGGAAACACCATATATTTT
TRBV6-5	.	TRBD1	TRBJ2-7	CASSYSMGQGYEQYF	TGTGCCAGCAGTTACTCGATGGGACAGGGCTACGAGCAGTACTTC
TRBV12-3/TRBV12-4	.	TRBD2	TRBJ2-4	CASRLAGGNIQYF	TGTGCCAGCAGACTAGCGGGAGGAAACATTCAGTACTTC
TRBV6-2/TRBV6-3	.	TRBD1	TRBJ1-1	CASNRGTGSETEAFF	TGTGCCTCGAACCGGGGGACAGGGAGCGAGACTGAAGCTTTCTTT
TRBV6-2/TRBV6-3	.	.	TRBJ2-2	CASSYNVRWAGELFF	TGTGCCAGCAGTTACAATGTCCGGTGGGCCGGGGAGCTGTTTTTT
TRBV28	.	TRBD1	TRBJ1-2	CASREGQINYGYTF	TGTGCCAGCAGGGAGGGACAGATAAACTATGGCTACACCTTC
TRBV7-9	.	.	TRBJ1-2	CASSHRDHSGYGYTF	TGTGCCAGCAGCCACCGGGACCACTCGGGCTATGGCTACACCTTC
TRBV7-2	many	.	TRBJ1-3	CASSIHSTGNSGNTIYF	TGTGCCAGCAGCATACACTCGACAGGCAACTCTGGAAACACCATATATTTT
TRBV29-1	.	TRBD2	TRBJ2-1	CSVGGGRANNEQFF	TGCAGCGTTGGGGGGGGGAGGGCCAACAATGAGCAGTTCTTC
TRBV20-1	few	.	TRBJ2-5	CSALRGAAVRTQYF	TGCAGTGCCCTCCGGGGAGCAGCAGTTAGGACCCAGTACTTC
TRBV28	.	TRBD2	TRBJ2-1	CASTLAGVHNEQFF	TGTGCCAGCACACTAGCGGGAGTCCACAATGAGCAGTTCTTC
TRBV3-1	few	.	TRBJ2-2	CASSQDDRDLGELFF	TGTGCCAGCAGCCAGGACGATAGGGATCTCGGGGAGCTGTTTTTT
TRBV3-1	few	.	TRBJ2-7	CASSVGIYEQYF	TGTGCCAGCAGCGTAGGAATTTACGAGCAGTACTTC
TRBV7-2	.	TRBD1	TRBJ2-1	CASSLLQGANNEQFF	TGTGCCAGCAGCTTACTCCAGGGGGCTAACAATGAGCAGTTCTTC